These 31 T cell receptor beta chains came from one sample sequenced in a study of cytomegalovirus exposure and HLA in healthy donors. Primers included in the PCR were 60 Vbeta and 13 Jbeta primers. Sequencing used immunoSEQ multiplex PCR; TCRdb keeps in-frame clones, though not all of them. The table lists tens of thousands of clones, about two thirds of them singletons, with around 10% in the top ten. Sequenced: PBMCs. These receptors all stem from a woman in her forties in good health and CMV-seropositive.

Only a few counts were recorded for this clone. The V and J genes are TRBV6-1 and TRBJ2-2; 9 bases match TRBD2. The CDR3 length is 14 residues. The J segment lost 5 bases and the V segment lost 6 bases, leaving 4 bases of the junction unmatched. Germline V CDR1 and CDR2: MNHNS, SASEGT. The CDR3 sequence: CASSPSGETGELFF. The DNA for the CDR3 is TGTGCCAGCAGCCCTAGCGGGGAGACCGGGGAGCTGTTTTTT.

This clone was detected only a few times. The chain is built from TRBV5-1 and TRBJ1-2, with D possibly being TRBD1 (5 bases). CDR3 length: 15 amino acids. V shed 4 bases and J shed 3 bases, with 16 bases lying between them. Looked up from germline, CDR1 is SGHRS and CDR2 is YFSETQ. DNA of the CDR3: TGCGCCAGCAGCCCAGCCGGGGGAGGTGACTATGGCTACACCTTC. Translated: CASSPAGGGDYGYTF.

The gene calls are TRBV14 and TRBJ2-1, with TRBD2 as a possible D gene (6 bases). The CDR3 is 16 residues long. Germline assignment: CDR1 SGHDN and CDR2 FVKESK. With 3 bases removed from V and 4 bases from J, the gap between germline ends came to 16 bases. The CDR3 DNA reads TGTGCCAGCAGCCATTTGGGGGGAGCGGAGTACAATGAGCAGTTCTTC. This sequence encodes CASSHLGGAEYNEQFF.

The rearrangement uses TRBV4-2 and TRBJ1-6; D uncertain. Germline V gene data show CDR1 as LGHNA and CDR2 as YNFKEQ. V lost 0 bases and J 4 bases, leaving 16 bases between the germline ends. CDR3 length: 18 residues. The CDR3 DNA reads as TGTGCCAGCAGCCAAGATCTGAGGAGGAGGGAATATAATTCACCCCTCCACTTT. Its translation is CASSQDLRRREYNSPLHF.

The CDR3 reads CASSGESGTYGYTF. Here the CDR3 DNA reads TGTGCCAGCAGCGGAGAGTCTGGGACTTATGGCTACACCTTC. The V and J genes are TRBV9 and TRBJ1-2, with TRBD1 as a possible D gene (5 bases). Trimming cost V 3 bases and J 5 bases, with 14 bases left between them. The CDR3 is 14 residues long. Germline V gives CDR1 SGDLS, CDR2 YYNGEE.

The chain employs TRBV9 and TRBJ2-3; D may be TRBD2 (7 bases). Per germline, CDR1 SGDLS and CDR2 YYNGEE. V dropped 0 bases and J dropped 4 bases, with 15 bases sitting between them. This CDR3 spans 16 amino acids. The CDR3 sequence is CASSVERGGRPDTQYF. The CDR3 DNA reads TGTGCCAGCAGCGTAGAGAGGGGGGGACGACCAGATACGCAGTATTTT.

The DNA of the CDR3 is TGCGCCAGCAGCCAGGGACAGGGAAACTACGAGCAGTACTTC. It yields the protein CASSQGQGNYEQYF. The chain recombines TRBV4-1 with TRBJ2-7, with 9 bases lining up with TRBD1. V shed 3 bases and J 3 bases; nucleotides not matched to a gene: 3. Germline V CDR1 and CDR2: MGHRA, YSYEKL. The CDR3 loop spans 14 amino acids.

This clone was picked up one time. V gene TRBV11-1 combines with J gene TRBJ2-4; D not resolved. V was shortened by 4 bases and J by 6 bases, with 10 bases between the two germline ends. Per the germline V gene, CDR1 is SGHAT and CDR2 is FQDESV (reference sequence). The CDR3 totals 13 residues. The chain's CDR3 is CASSSNVGNIQYF. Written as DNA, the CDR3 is TGTGCCAGCAGCTCTAACGTCGGAAACATTCAGTACTTC.

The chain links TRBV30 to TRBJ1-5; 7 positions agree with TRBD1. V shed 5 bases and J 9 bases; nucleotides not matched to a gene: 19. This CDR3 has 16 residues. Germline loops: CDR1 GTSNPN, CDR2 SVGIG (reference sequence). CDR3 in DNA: TGTGCCTGGGAAGTCTCCGGGACAGCTCAATCACGGCCCCAGCATTTT. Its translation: CAWEVSGTAQSRPQHF.

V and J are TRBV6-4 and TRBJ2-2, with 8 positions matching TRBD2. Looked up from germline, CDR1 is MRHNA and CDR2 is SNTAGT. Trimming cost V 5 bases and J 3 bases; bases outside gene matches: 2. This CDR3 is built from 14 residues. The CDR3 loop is CASSLTSDTGELFF. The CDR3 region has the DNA TGTGCCAGCAGTCTGACTAGCGACACCGGGGAGCTGTTTTTT.

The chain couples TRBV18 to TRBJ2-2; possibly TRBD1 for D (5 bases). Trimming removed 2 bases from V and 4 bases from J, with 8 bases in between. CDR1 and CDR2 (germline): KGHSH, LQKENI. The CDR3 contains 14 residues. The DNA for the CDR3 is TGTGCCAGCTCACCAGGGGCAGGCACCGGGGAGCTGTTTTTT. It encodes CASSPGAGTGELFF.

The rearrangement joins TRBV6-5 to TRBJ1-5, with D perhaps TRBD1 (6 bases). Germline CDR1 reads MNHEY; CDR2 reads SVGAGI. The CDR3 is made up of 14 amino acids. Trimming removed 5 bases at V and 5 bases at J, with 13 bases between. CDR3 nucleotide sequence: TGTGCCAGCAGTGAACAGGGTGTGTATCAGCCCCAGCATTTT. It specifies CASSEQGVYQPQHF.

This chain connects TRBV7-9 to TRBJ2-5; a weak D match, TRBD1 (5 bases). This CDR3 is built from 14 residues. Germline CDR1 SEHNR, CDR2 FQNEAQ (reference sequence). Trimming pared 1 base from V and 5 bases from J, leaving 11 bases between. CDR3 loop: CASSLVARDETQYF. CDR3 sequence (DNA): TGTGCCAGCAGCTTAGTTGCCAGGGATGAGACCCAGTACTTC.

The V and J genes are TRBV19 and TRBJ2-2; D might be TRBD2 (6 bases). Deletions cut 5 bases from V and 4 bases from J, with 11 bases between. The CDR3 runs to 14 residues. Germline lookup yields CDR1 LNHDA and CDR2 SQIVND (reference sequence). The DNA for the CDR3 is TGTGCCAGTAGTGAAGTAGCGGCCACCGGGGAGCTGTTTTTT. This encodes CASSEVAATGELFF.

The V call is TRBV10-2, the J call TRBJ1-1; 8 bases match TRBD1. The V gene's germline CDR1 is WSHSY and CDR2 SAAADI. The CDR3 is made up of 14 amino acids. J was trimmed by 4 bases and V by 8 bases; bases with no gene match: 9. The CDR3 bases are TGCGCCAGCCACGACAGGGGTGTTGGCACTGAAGCTTTCTTT. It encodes CASHDRGVGTEAFF.

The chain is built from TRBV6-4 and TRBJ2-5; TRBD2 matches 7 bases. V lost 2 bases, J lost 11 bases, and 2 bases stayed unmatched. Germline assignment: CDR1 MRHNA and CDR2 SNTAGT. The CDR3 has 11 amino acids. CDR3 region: CASSDGLEQYF. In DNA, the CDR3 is TGTGCCAGCAGTGACGGACTAGAGCAGTACTTC.

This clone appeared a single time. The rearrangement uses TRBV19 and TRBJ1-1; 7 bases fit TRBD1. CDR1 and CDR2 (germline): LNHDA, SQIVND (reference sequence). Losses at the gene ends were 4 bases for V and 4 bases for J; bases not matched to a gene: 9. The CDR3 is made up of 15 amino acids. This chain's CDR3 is CASSTYATGTTEAFF. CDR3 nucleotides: TGTGCCAGTAGTACGTACGCGACAGGGACCACTGAAGCTTTCTTT. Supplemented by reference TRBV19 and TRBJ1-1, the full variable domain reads DGGITQSPKYLFRKEGQNVTLSCEQNLNHDAMYWYRQDPGQGLRLIYYSQIVNDFQKGDIAEGYSVSREKKESFPLTVTSAQKNPTAFYLCASSTYATGTTEAFFGQGTRLTVV.

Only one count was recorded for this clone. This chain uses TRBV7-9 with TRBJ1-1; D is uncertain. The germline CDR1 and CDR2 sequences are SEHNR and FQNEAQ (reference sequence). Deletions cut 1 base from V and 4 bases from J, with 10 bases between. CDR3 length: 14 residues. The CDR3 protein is CASSLDGSSTEAFF. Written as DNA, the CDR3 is TGTGCCAGCAGCTTAGATGGATCTAGCACTGAAGCTTTCTTT. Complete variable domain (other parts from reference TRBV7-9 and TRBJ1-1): DTGVSQNPRHKITKRGQNVTFRCDPISEHNRLYWYRQTLGQGPEFLTYFQNEAQLEKSRLLSDRFSAERPKGSFSTLEIQRTEQGDSAMYLCASSLDGSSTEAFFGQGTRLTVV.

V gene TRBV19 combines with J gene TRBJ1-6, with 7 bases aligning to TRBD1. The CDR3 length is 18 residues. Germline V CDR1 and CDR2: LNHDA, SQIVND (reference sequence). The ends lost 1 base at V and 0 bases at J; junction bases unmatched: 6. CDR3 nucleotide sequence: TGTGCCAGTAGTATAGTGCACAGGGACAGCTCCTATAATTCACCCCTCCACTTT. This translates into CASSIVHRDSSYNSPLHF.

CDR3 amino acids: CASNDRTGETQYF. The CDR3 nucleotides read TGTGCCAGCAACGACCGGACGGGGGAGACCCAGTACTTC. The chain couples TRBV6-5 to TRBJ2-5, with D possibly TRBD2 on 5 matching bases. The CDR3 sequence is 13 residues long. Per the germline V gene, CDR1 is MNHEY and CDR2 is SVGAGI. With 7 bases removed from V and 5 bases from J, the gap between germline ends came to 14 bases.

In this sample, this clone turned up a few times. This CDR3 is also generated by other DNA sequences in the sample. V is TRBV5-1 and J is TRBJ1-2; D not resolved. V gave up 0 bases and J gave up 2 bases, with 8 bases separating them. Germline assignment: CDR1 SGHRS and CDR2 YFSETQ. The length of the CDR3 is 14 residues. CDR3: CASSLESVNYGYTF. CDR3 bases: TGCGCCAGCAGCTTGGAATCAGTGAACTATGGCTACACCTTC.

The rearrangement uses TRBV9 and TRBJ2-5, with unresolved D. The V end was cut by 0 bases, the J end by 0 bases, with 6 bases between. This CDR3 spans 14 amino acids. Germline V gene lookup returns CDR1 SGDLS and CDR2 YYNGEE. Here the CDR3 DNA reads TGTGCCAGCAGCGTAGGCGCTTACCAAGAGACCCAGTACTTC. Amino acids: CASSVGAYQETQYF.

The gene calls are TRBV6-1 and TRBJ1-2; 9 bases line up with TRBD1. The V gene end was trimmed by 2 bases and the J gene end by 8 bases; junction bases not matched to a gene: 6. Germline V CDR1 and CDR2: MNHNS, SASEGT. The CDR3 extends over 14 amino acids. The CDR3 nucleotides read TGTGCCAGCAGTGAACAACAGGGGGCGGGAGGCTACACCTTC. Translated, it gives CASSEQQGAGGYTF.

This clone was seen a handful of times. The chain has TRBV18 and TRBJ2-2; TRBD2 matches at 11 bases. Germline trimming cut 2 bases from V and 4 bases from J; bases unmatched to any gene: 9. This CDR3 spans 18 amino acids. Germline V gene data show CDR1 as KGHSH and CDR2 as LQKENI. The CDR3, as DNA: TGTGCCAGCTCACCATTCCCCCTAGCGGGGGGCGGCACCGGGGAGCTGTTTTTT. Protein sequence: CASSPFPLAGGGTGELFF. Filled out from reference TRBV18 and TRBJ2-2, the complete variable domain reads NAGVMQNPRHLVRRRGQEARLRCSPMKGHSHVYWYRQLPEEGLKFMVYLQKENIIDESGMPKERFSAEFPKEGPSILRIQQVVRGDSAAYFCASSPFPLAGGGTGELFFGEGSRLTVL.

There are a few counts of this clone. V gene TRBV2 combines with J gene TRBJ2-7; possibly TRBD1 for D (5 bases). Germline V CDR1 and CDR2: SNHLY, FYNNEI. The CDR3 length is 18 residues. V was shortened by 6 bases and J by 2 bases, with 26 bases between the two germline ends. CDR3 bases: TGTGCCAGCAGGGCAGGGAACACCATCCCCGGGTCCCCCTACGAGCAGTACTTC. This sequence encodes CASRAGNTIPGSPYEQYF.

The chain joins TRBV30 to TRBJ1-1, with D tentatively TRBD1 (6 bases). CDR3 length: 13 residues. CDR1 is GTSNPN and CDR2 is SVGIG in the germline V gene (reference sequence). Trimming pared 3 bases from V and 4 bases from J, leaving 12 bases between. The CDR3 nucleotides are TGTGCCTGGAGGGGGGCATCCCCCACTGAAGCTTTCTTT. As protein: CAWRGASPTEAFF. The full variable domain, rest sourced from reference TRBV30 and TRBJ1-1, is SQTIHQWPATLVQPVGSPLSLECTVEGTSNPNLYWYRQAAGRGLQLLFYSVGIGQISSEVPQNLSASRPQDRQFILSSKKLLLSDSGFYLCAWRGASPTEAFFGQGTRLTVV.

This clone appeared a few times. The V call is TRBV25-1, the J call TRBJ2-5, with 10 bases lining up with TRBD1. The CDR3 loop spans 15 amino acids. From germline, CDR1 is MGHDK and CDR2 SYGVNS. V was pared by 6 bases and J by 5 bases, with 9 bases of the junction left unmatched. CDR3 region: CASRDPGQGRETQYF. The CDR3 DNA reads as TGTGCCAGCAGAGATCCGGGACAGGGGCGGGAGACCCAGTACTTC.

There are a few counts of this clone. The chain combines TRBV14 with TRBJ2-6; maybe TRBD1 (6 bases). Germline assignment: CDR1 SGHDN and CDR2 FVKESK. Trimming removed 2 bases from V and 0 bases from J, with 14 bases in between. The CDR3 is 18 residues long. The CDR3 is CASSQRDIFYSGANVLTF. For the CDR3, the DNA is TGTGCCAGCAGCCAACGGGACATCTTTTACTCTGGGGCCAACGTCCTGACTTTC.

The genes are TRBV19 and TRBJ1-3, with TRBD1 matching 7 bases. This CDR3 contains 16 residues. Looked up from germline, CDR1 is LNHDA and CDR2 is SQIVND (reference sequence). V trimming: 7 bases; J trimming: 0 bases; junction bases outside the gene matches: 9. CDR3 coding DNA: TGTGCCAGTACCCCGAGACAGGGTCTCTCTGGAAACACCATATATTTT. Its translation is CASTPRQGLSGNTIYF.

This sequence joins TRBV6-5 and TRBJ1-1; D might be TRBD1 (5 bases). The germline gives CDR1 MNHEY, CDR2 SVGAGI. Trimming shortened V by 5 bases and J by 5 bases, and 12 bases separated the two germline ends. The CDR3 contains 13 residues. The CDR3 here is CASSQRGATEAFF. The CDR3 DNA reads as TGTGCCAGCAGTCAGCGCGGGGCTACTGAAGCTTTCTTT.

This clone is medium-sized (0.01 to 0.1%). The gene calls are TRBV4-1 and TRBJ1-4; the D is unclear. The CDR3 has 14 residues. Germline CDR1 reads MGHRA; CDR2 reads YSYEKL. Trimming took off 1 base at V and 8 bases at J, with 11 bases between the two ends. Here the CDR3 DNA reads TGCGCCAGCAGCCAAGGCCAGGTACGCGAAAAACTGTTTTTT. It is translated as CASSQGQVREKLFF.